This TCR beta chain was recovered during a study of T cells in localized non-small cell lung cancer. Whole-study findings and limits: Overall survival was longer when the density of T cells in the blood was higher.

This clone was recorded once. The antigen is unknown. TCRdb keeps only in-frame clones here, not all; method: immunoSEQ multiplex PCR. The table lists under 150,000 clones, roughly 90% of them singletons. The V and J ends lost 1 base and 0 bases respectively, with 4 bases between them. The length of the CDR3 is 14 residues. The V gene's germline CDR1 is MNHEY and CDR2 SVGAGI. The clonotype was recovered from a female donor of 60 years or more with stage I lung adenocarcinoma. This specimen consisted of peripheral blood, obtained before any cancer treatment. This chain connects TRBV6-5 to TRBJ2-1; the D is unclear. The CDR3 spells CASSYFRSYNEQFF. The CDR3 DNA sequence: TGTGCCAGCAGTTACTTTCGCTCCTACAATGAGCAGTTCTTC.